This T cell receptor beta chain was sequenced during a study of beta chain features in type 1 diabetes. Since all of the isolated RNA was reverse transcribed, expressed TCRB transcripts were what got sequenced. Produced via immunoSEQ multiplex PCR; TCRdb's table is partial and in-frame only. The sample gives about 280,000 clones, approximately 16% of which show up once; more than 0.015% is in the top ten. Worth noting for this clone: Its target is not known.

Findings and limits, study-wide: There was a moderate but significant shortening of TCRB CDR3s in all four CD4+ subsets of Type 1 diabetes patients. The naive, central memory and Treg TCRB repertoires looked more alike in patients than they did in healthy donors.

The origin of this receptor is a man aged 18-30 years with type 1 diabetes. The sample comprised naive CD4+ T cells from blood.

The CDR3 DNA sequence: TGTGCCATCAGTGAGGTTAGGGGCGAGCAGTACTTC. Translation gives CAISEVRGEQYF. The rearrangement links TRBV10-3 to TRBJ2-7, with D maybe TRBD1 (5 bases). There are 12 residues in the CDR3. Germline V CDR1 and CDR2: ENHRY, SYGVKD. Trimming pared 2 bases from V and 6 bases from J, leaving 8 bases between.